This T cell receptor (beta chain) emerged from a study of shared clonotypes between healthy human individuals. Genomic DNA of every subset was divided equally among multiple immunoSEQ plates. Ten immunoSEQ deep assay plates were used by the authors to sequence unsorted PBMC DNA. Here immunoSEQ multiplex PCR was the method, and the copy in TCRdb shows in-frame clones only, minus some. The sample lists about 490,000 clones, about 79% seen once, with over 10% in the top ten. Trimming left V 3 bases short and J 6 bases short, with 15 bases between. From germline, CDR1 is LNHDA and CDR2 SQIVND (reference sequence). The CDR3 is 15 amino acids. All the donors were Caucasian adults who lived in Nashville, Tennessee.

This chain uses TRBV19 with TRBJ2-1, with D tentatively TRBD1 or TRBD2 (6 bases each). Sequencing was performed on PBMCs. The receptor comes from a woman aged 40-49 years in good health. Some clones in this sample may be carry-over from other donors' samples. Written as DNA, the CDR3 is TGTGCCAGTAGTATCCAGAGCGGAGGGGGCAATGAGCAGTTCTTC. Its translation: CASSIQSGGGNEQFF.